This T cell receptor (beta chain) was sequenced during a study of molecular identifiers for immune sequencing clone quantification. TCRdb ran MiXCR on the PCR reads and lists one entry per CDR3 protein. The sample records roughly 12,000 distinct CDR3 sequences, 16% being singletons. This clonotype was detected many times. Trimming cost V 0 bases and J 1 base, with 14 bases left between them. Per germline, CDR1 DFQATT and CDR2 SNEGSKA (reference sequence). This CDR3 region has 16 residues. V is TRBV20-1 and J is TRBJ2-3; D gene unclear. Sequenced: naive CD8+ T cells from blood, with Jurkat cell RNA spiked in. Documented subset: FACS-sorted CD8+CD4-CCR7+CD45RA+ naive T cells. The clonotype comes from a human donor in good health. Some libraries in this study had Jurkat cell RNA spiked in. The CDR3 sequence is CSARDQRHLRTDTQYF. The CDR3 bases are TGCAGTGCTAGAGATCAAAGACATCTCCGCACAGATACGCAGTATTTT.